The clone carrying this T cell receptor (beta chain) has a handful of counts. Its antigen is not known. These data originate in a study of T cell repertoires in cytomegalovirus infection. Overall study: Public TCR beta signature analysis indicated the presence of both CMV infection and matching HLA type. Study observations and caveats: Ex vivo, HLA-C-restricted CMV-specific TCR beta clonotypes prevailed over the rest of the response. Identification of carriers of CMV plus the relevant HLA was achieved through cumulative public TCR beta family frequency.

The CDR3 runs to 14 residues. The V and J ends lost 1 base and 1 base respectively, with 7 bases between them. Germline values: CDR1 SNHLY, CDR2 FYNNEI. TCRdb reprocessed the reads with MiXCR, giving one entry per CDR3 protein. The table includes 830,000 or so distinct CDR3 sequences, 30% to 35% detected once. Sample: cultured CD8+ T cells from PBMCs, taken from culture after CMV antigen stimulation. This receptor was obtained from a human donor in good health (CMV status not recorded). Some clones in this sample may be carry-over from other donors' samples. The chain links TRBV2 to TRBJ1-1; D is unclear. The DNA for the CDR3 is TGTGCCAGCAGTGAAGGACCGCGGAACACTGAAGCTTTCTTT. Protein product: CASSEGPRNTEAFF. The variable domain in full, with the rest retrieved from reference TRBV2 and TRBJ1-1, is EPEVTQTPSHQVTQMGQEVILRCVPISNHLYFYWYRQILGQKVEFLVSFYNNEISEKSEIFDDQFSVERPDGSNFTLKIRSTKLEDSAMYFCASSEGPRNTEAFFGQGTRLTVV.